A selection of T cell receptor beta chains follows, all from one sample in a study of T-cell reconstitution after alpha-beta-depleted transplantation in children. Via MiXCR, TCRdb re-called the PCR reads, giving one row per CDR3 protein. The table records roughly 500,000 distinct CDR3 sequences, approximately 30% of them present only once. The material was PBMCs from the stem cell graft donor, obtained from the stem cell graft. These receptor sequences come from a human donor who donated a stem cell graft to a child with aplastic anemia. The CDR3 runs from the conserved cysteine through the conserved F or W. A D gene is named only where the DNA matches it firmly. Clone size, where shown, is once, few, many, or a class for clones that have expanded.

J gene	D gene	V gene	clone size	CDR3 length	CDR3 DNA	CDR3 protein
TRBJ1-1	TRBD1	TRBV12-3/TRBV12-4	NA	12	TGTGCCAGCAGTTACAGGGGAGCTGAAGCTTTCTTT	CASSYRGAEAFF
TRBJ2-2	NA	TRBV6-1	NA	16	TGTGCCAGCGCCCCGGGGGGATGGGGACAAACCGGGGAGCTGTTTTTT	CASAPGGWGQTGELFF
TRBJ2-1	NA	TRBV7-2	few	15	TGTGCCAGCAGCTTAGGATGGGGATCCTACAATGAGCAGTTCTTC	CASSLGWGSYNEQFF
TRBJ1-2	NA	TRBV20-1	NA	15	TGCAGTGCTAGAGACCGGGACACCGGGTGGTATGGCTACACCTTC	CSARDRDTGWYGYTF
TRBJ1-1	TRBD1	TRBV5-1	few	16	TGCGCCAGCAGCTTGGGAAGGACAGGGGGCTCAGCTGAAGCTTTCTTT	CASSLGRTGGSAEAFF
TRBJ1-4	NA	TRBV12-3/TRBV12-4	few	14	TGTGCCAGCAGGCCCAGGGCAGGTGGAGAAAAACTGTTTTTT	CASRPRAGGEKLFF
TRBJ2-1	NA	TRBV6-2/TRBV6-3	NA	14	TGTGCCAGCAGTTTCCAGCGGGACAACAATGAGCAGTTCTTC	CASSFQRDNNEQFF
TRBJ1-5	NA	TRBV6-1	few	13	TGTGCCAGCAGCCCTCAGGAAAATCAGCCCCAGCATTTT	CASSPQENQPQHF
TRBJ2-2	NA	TRBV4-2	few	13	TGTGCCAGCAGCAAAGAAGGACACGGGGAGCTGTTTTTT	CASSKEGHGELFF
TRBJ2-7	TRBD2	TRBV4-2	NA	17	TGTGCCAGCAGCCAAGAGCCGGGGCTAGCGGGATCTTACGAGCAGTACTTC	CASSQEPGLAGSYEQYF
TRBJ1-1	TRBD1	TRBV28	NA	15	TGTGCCAGCAGTTTATCGTCCCGCACGACAGGGGAAGCTTTCTTT	CASSLSSRTTGEAFF
TRBJ2-1	TRBD2	TRBV20-1	NA	14	TGCAGTGCTAGGGACGGGAGGGGGGACAATGAGCAGTTCTTC	CSARDGRGDNEQFF
TRBJ1-1	NA	TRBV10-3	NA	13	TGTGCCATCAGTGAGTCTCTAAAAGGTGAAGCTTTCTTT	CAISESLKGEAFF
TRBJ2-7	NA	TRBV15	NA	13	TGTGCCACCAGCAGAGTACGCAGGGACGAGCAGTACTTC	CATSRVRRDEQYF
TRBJ1-2	TRBD1	TRBV5-1	NA	15	TGCGCCAGCAGCACCGGACAGGGGGCAGACTATGGCTACACCTTC	CASSTGQGADYGYTF
TRBJ1-1	TRBD1	TRBV6-2/TRBV6-3	NA	14	TGTGCCAGCAGTACCCCGACAGGGCGAACTGAAGCTTTCTTT	CASSTPTGRTEAFF
TRBJ2-1	TRBD2	TRBV4-1	NA	19	TGCGCCAGCAGCCAAGATCCCCCCTTGGTAGCGGGAGAGCACAATGAGCAGTTCTTC	CASSQDPPLVAGEHNEQFF
TRBJ2-2	TRBD2	TRBV20-1	NA	16	TGCAGTGCCAGGACTAGCGGGGCGATGAACACCGGGGAGCTGTTTTTT	CSARTSGAMNTGELFF
TRBJ1-2	NA	TRBV7-2	NA	16	TGTGCCAGCAGCTCCCTTAAGGTTGGGTTTAACTATGGCTACACCTTC	CASSSLKVGFNYGYTF
TRBJ1-5	NA	TRBV7-6	few	13	TGTGCCAGCAGCCAGGGTTGGAATCAGCCCCAGCATTTT	CASSQGWNQPQHF
TRBJ1-2	TRBD1	TRBV7-9	NA	16	TGTGCCAGCAGCCCTAGCACTCTGGACAGGGGCTATGGCTACACCTTC	CASSPSTLDRGYGYTF
TRBJ2-1	NA	TRBV20-1	few	16	TGCAGTGCTAGAGGTACAACAGGGGGGGACTACAATGAGCAGTTCTTC	CSARGTTGGDYNEQFF